This entry is about one TCR beta chain. The entry originates in a study of cytomegalovirus exposure and HLA in healthy donors. The PCR ran on 60 Vbeta and 13 Jbeta primers. Profiling relied on immunoSEQ multiplex PCR, and the TCRdb table lists in-frame clones only, not all of them. Among around 140,000 clones listed, less than 85% were seen once. The CDR3 is made up of 14 amino acids. The sample taken for sequencing was PBMCs. This chain connects TRBV7-5 to TRBJ2-1; no check of the table's D call, TRBD2, against the DNA was made. TRBV7-5 is recorded as a pseudogene. This sequence originates from a man in his forties in good health and CMV-seronegative. The CDR3 here is CARTVTSGHNEQFF. As DNA, the CDR3 is TGTGCCAGAACTGTGACTAGCGGCCACAATGAGCAGTTCTTC.